This TCR beta chain was recovered during a study of blood T cell repertoires in COVID-19. Trimming stripped 4 bases from V and 6 bases from J, with 16 bases between. Germline lookup yields CDR1 SQVTM and CDR2 ANQGSEA. There are 14 residues in the CDR3. Some clones are missing from TCRdb's copy, which holds only in-frame ones; the method was immunoSEQ multiplex PCR. The sample records under 200,000 clones, 70% to 90% being singletons. This clone was recorded only once. The sample taken for sequencing was PBMCs or T cells enriched from blood (not recorded which). The gene calls are TRBV29-1 and TRBJ2-1; a weak D match, TRBD2 (5 bases). The sequence came from a woman between 18 and 30 years old who had recovered from COVID-19. The CDR3 protein is CSVGSLLAGNEQFF. The DNA for the CDR3 is TGCAGCGTTGGAAGTCTTCTGGCGGGCAATGAGCAGTTCTTC.